The next 22 T cell receptor beta chains were all read from a single sample in a study of T-cell memory formation after mild COVID-19. MiXCR, run by TCRdb on the 5' RACE reads, gives a single entry per CDR3 protein. The table lists some 100,000 distinct CDR3 sequences, 11% of them singletons. The sequenced material came from PBMCs or a T cell subset sorted from them (not recorded which). Receptors were obtained from a man aged 18 to 30 who had mild COVID-19 (a few samples of this study predate the infection). Cell type and time point are not known.

The table lists this clonotype with a few counts. The rearrangement joins TRBV15 to TRBJ1-5, with D possibly being TRBD1 (5 bases). CDR1 is LNHNV, CDR2 YYDKDF, per germline (reference sequence). The length of the CDR3 is 14 residues. V lost 5 bases and J lost 7, with 15 bases in between. CDR3 amino acids: CATSATGYTQPQHF. The CDR3 nucleotides are TGTGCCACCAGCGCTACAGGATATACGCAGCCCCAGCATTTT. Full variable domain (rest looked up from reference TRBV15 and TRBJ1-5): DAMVIQNPRYQVTQFGKPVTLSCSQTLNHNVMYWYQQKSSQAPKLLFHYYDKDFNNEADTPDNFQSRRPNTSFCFLDIRSPGLGDTAMYLCATSATGYTQPQHFGDGTRLSIL.

This chain links TRBV4-2 with TRBJ2-1; 12 bases are shared with TRBD2. This CDR3 contains 18 residues. V shed 0 bases and J 4 bases; nucleotides not matched to a gene: 7. CDR1 is LGHNA, CDR2 YNFKEQ, per germline. CDR3 coding DNA: TGTGCCAGCAGCCAAGACCTGCGGCTAGCGGGGGGGTACAATGAGCAGTTCTTC. It translates to CASSQDLRLAGGYNEQFF.

This clonotype was detected only a few times. The chain combines TRBV6-5 with TRBJ1-4; possibly TRBD1 for D (5 bases). From germline, CDR1 is MNHEY and CDR2 SVGAGI. This CDR3 has 14 residues. V was trimmed by 2 bases and J by 7 bases, leaving 11 bases between them. CDR3 bases: TGTGCCAGCAGTTACCGGACAACCATTGAAAAACTGTTTTTT. Residues: CASSYRTTIEKLFF.

This clonotype was counted between two and nine times. The J gene is TRBJ1-1, the V gene TRBV5-6; the D is unclear. Germline assignment: CDR1 SGHDT and CDR2 YYEEEE. Between the trimmed V and J ends, which lost 1 base and 0 bases, there was a span of 10 bases. This CDR3 has 15 residues. The CDR3 nucleotides are TGTGCCAGCAGCTTGCAGAGAGGGATGAACACTGAAGCTTTCTTT. It is translated as CASSLQRGMNTEAFF.

The chain carries TRBV5-1 and TRBJ1-1; D possibly corresponds to TRBD1 (5 bases). CDR3 length: 15 amino acids. Between the trimmed V and J ends, which lost 3 bases and 1 base, there was a span of 13 bases. Per germline, CDR1 SGHRS and CDR2 YFSETQ. The CDR3 coding sequence is TGCGCCAGCAGCTGGGGGACTCAGGCGAACACTGAAGCTTTCTTT. Protein: CASSWGTQANTEAFF.

The table lists this clonotype with a few counts. This chain connects TRBV21-1 to TRBJ2-5; the DNA was not compared with TRBD1, the D call given in the table. TRBV21-1 is listed as a pseudogene. This CDR3 region has 15 residues. The CDR3 loop reads CASSKGDRGQETQYF. Here the CDR3 DNA reads TGTGCCAGCAGCAAAGGGGACAGGGGGCAAGAGACCCAGTACTTC.

This clonotype was seen repeatedly, ten times or more. The rearrangement uses TRBV10-2 and TRBJ2-1, with 15 bases lining up with TRBD2. V shed 9 bases, J shed 9 bases, and the junction held 6 bases outside the gene matches. There are 14 residues in the CDR3. CDR1 and CDR2 from the germline V gene are WSHSY and SAAADI. CDR3 loop: CASGLAGGFTEQFF. The CDR3 DNA reads as TGCGCCAGTGGACTAGCGGGGGGGTTCACTGAGCAGTTCTTC.

In its sample, this clonotype was seen a few times. The V and J genes are TRBV7-9 and TRBJ2-5; weak D call: TRBD2 (5 bases). The CDR3 consists of 15 residues. Germline V gene lookup returns CDR1 SEHNR and CDR2 FQNEAQ (reference sequence). V was clipped by 1 base and J by 0 bases, with 9 bases between them. This CDR3 is CASSLGGAYQETQYF. For the CDR3, the DNA is TGTGCCAGCAGCTTAGGGGGAGCATACCAAGAGACCCAGTACTTC.

The table lists this clonotype with a few counts. This sequence joins TRBV7-3 and TRBJ2-2; 13 nucleotides agree with TRBD2. The germline V gene has CDR1 SGHTA and CDR2 FQGTGA. The junction had 11 bases not matched to a gene; V was cut back by 3 bases and J by 7 bases. The CDR3 is made up of 18 amino acids. The CDR3 nucleotides read TGTGCCAGCAGCTTGTCCCCTCGGACTAGCGGGGGCAACGGGGAGCTGTTTTTT. This gives the protein CASSLSPRTSGGNGELFF.

This clonotype was counted a few times. V and J are TRBV6-5 and TRBJ2-1, with D tentatively TRBD2 (7 bases). Germline CDR1 reads MNHEY; CDR2 reads SVGAGI. The CDR3 extends over 14 amino acids. Trimming removed 5 bases from V and 9 bases from J, with 17 bases in between. The DNA for the CDR3 is TGTGCCAGCAGTCCGGTGGGGGGGGCAGGTGAGCAGTTCTTC. Amino acids: CASSPVGGAGEQFF.

The sample holds a few counts of this clonotype. The CDR3 loop is CAISDELAGANTDTQYF. The CDR3 DNA reads TGTGCCATCAGTGACGAGTTAGCGGGGGCTAACACAGATACGCAGTATTTT. This rearrangement joins TRBV10-3 to TRBJ2-3, with TRBD2 matching over 9 bases. This CDR3 spans 17 amino acids. In germline, CDR1 is ENHRY, CDR2 SYGVKD. After removal of 3 bases from V and 2 bases from J, the junction contained 9 bases not matched to a gene.

The gene calls are TRBV19 and TRBJ1-1; D remains unclear. The CDR3 spans 10 residues. The V gene's germline CDR1 is LNHDA and CDR2 SQIVND (reference sequence). V lost 7 bases and J 6 bases, leaving 6 bases between the germline ends. DNA for the CDR3: TGTGCCAGTACTGGGGCTGAAGCTTTCTTT. Translated: CASTGAEAFF.

In its sample, this clonotype was seen a few times. The gene calls are TRBV7-3 and TRBJ2-7, with D perhaps matching TRBD1 (5 bases). CDR1 is SGHTA and CDR2 is FQGTGA in the germline V gene. The CDR3 has 16 residues. Trimming removed 6 bases at V and 3 bases at J, with 21 bases between. The CDR3 nucleotides read TGTGCCAGCAGTCTCTCCCTGACCCTGGGGCTCTACGAGCAGTACGTC. Translation gives CASSLSLTLGLYEQYV.

The V gene is TRBV4-1, the J gene TRBJ2-7; TRBD1 aligns across 9 bases. The CDR3 has 15 amino acids. V gave up 0 bases and J gave up 3 bases; unmatched junction bases: 3. Germline V gene data show CDR1 as MGHRA and CDR2 as YSYEKL. CDR3 protein: CASSQDGTGYYEQYV. The DNA of the CDR3 is TGCGCCAGCAGCCAAGACGGGACAGGGTACTACGAGCAGTACGTC.

The chain is built from TRBV4-1 and TRBJ1-2; D is unresolved. Germline assignment: CDR1 MGHRA and CDR2 YSYEKL. The V end was cut by 5 bases, the J end by 7 bases, with 17 bases between. This CDR3 has 14 amino acids. CDR3 DNA sequence: TGCGCCAGCAGCATAGCCGGAGACATTGGTGGCTACACCTTC. Translated: CASSIAGDIGGYTF.

J is TRBJ1-1 and V is TRBV4-3; TRBD1 aligns across 7 bases. The length of the CDR3 is 15 residues. Germline lookup yields CDR1 LGHNA and CDR2 YSLEER. V lost 2 bases and J lost 10; bases outside the gene matches: 13. The CDR3, as DNA: TGCGCCAGCAGCCAATCAGAGACAGGGACCGGGCGAGCTTTCTTT. It codes for CASSQSETGTGRAFF.

This clonotype has just a few counts. The rearrangement links TRBV28 to TRBJ2-5; D not certain. This CDR3 region has 15 residues. Trimming cost V 4 bases and J 1 base, with 13 bases left between them. CDR1 is MDHEN and CDR2 is SYDVKM in the germline V gene. The CDR3 DNA reads TGTGCCAGCAGTTCCGTAACGGACCGCCAAGAGACCCAGTACTTC. This codes for CASSSVTDRQETQYF.

This clonotype occurred a few times. The chain has TRBV6-6 and TRBJ2-1, with 9 bases lining up with TRBD2. This CDR3 spans 16 amino acids. Germline CDR1 is MNHNY and CDR2 is SVGAGI (reference sequence). J lost 0 bases, V lost 5 bases, and 5 bases had no gene match. The CDR3: CASSEGSGGSYNEQFF. In nucleotides, the CDR3 is TGTGCCAGCAGTGAGGGTAGCGGGGGCTCCTACAATGAGCAGTTCTTC.

This clonotype was seen a handful of times. This rearrangement joins TRBV7-3 to TRBJ2-1, with 9 bases matching TRBD1. The CDR3 spans 15 residues. Germline-derived CDR1 and CDR2 are SGHTA and FQGTGA. V lost 1 base to trimming and J lost 6 bases; unmatched junction nucleotides: 4. This CDR3 is CASSLKDRGFNEQFF. In DNA form, the CDR3 reads TGTGCCAGCAGCTTAAAGGACAGGGGTTTCAATGAGCAGTTCTTC.

V and J are TRBV4-1 and TRBJ2-7; no clear D. The V gene's germline CDR1 is MGHRA and CDR2 YSYEKL. The CDR3 consists of 15 residues. Trimming took off 4 bases at V and 6 bases at J, with 19 bases between the two ends. In DNA form, the CDR3 reads TGCGCCAGCAGCCCCACCCACATCGCCCCATCCGAGCAGTACGTC. Translating gives CASSPTHIAPSEQYV.

The table lists this clonotype with a few counts. J is TRBJ1-4 and V is TRBV15, with D hard to call. The germline CDR1 and CDR2 sequences are LNHNV and YYDKDF (reference sequence). Trimming shortened V by 6 bases and J by 3 bases, and 8 bases separated the two germline ends. This CDR3 has 13 amino acids. The CDR3 DNA follows: TGTGCCACCAGTTACCTATCTAATGAAAAACTGTTTTTT. Translation gives CATSYLSNEKLFF.

The genes are TRBV12-3 or TRBV12-4 and TRBJ2-5, with 12 positions matching TRBD2. Losses at the gene ends were 3 bases for V and 4 bases for J; bases not matched to a gene: 3. The CDR3 loop spans 15 amino acids. Here the CDR3 reads CASSLTSGGSETQYF. The CDR3 DNA sequence: TGTGCCAGCAGTTTGACTAGCGGGGGATCAGAGACCCAGTACTTC.